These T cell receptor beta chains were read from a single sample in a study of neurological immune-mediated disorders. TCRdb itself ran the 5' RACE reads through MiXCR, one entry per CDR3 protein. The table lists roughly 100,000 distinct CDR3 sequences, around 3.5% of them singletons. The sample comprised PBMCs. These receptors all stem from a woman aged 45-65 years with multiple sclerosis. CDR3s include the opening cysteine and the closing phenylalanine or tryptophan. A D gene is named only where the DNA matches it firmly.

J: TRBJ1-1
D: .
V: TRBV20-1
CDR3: CSASGIEAFF

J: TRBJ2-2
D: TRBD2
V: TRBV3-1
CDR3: CASSPSGGFNTGELFF

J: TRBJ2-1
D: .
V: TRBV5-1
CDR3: CASSLETGLVSYEQFF

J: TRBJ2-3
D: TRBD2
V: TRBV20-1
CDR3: CSASSGGADTQYF

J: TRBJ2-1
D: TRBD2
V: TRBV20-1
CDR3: CSADGGGGNYNEQFF

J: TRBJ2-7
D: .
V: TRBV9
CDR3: CASSPGFSYEQYF

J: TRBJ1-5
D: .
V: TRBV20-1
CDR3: CSASDRFNQPQHF

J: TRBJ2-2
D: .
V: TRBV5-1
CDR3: CASRHTNTGELFF

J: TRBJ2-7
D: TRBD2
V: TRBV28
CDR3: CASSPGLAEIYEQYF

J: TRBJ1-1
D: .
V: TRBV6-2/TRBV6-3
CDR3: CASSYRVRGTEAFF

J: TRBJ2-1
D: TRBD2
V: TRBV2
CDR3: CASRWTSGAYNEQFF

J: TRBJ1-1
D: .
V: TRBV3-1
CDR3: CASSQENPAQAFF

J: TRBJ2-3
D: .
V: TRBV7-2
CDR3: CASSLPLGLRGFTDTQYF

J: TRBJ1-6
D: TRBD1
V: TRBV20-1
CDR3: CSAPQDRAGNSTLNF

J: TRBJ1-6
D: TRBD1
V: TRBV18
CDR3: CASSPGQGSPLHF

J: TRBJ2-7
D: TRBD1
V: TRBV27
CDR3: CASSPHGTVYYEQYF

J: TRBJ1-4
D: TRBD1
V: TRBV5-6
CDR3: CASSSAGQGNEKLFF

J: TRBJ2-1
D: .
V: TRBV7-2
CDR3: CASSLDTGVEQFF

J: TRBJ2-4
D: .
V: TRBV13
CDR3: CASSRPLGKNIQYF

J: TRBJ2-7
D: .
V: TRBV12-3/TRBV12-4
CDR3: CASSLGGSGTPAGEQYF

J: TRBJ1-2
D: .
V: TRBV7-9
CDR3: CASSSSVANYGYTF

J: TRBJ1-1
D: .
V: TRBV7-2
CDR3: CASSLARQGEAFF

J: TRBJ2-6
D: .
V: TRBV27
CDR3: CASRPLGGALYSGANVLTF

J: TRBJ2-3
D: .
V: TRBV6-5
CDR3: CASSYSSFADTQYF

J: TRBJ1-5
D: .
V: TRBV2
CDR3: CASSFGENQPQHF

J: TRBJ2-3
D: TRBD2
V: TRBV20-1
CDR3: CSARDNLAGRDTQYF

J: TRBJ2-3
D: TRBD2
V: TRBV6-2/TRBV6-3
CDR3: CASSRSAGGANTQYF

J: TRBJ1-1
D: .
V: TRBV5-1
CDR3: CASSLEEGMATEAFF

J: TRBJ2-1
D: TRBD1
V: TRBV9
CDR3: CASSGQGKNNEQFF

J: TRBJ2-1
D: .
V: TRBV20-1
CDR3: CSARKGSGGPAYNEQFF

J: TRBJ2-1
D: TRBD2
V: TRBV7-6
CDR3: CASSLVLAGFEQFF

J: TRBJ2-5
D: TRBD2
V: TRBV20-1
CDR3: CSASPAGGQETQYF

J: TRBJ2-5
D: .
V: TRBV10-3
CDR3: CAISESPGETQYF

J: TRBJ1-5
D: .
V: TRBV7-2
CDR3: CASSQEGSKIGPQHF

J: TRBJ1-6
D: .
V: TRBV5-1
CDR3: CASTKGGDSPLHF

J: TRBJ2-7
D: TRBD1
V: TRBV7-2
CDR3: CASSMGQVSYEQYF

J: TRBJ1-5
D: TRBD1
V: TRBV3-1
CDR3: CASSPALGQGVGQPQHF

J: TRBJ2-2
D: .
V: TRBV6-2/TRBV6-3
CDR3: CASSYQTVNTGELFF

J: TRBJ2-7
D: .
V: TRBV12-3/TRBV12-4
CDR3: CASTNWGYEQYF

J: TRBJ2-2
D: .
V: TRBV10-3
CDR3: CAIRGGTGELFF

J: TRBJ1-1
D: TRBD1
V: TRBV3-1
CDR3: CASSQRTGLTEAFF

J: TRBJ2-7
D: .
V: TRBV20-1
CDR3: CSARDPFSGNEQYF

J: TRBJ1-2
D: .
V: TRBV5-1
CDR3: CASSLEWGRSYGYTF

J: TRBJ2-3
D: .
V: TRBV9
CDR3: CASSVEGKLGAGDTQYF

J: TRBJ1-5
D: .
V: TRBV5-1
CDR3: CASSLGGGNQPQHF

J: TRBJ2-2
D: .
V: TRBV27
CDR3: CASSLVPRGNTGELFF

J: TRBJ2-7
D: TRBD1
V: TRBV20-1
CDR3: CSAGQGYEQYF

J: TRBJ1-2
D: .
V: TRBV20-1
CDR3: CSARDMGRGDDGYTF

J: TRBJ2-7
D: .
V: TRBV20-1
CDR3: CSARGERISYEQYF

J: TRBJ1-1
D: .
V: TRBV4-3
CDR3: CASSRIARGNTEAFF

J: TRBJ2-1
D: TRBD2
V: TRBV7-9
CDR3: CASSTIKRGNNEQFF

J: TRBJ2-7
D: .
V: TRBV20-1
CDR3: CSARDNSRYEQYF

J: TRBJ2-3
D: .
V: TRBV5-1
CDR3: CASSLAAVADTQYF

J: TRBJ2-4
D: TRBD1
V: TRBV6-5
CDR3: CASSTRDSRNIQYF

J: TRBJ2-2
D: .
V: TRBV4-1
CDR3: CASSQGISGTGELFF